A single sample gave rise to the 17 T cell receptor beta chains below, sequenced in a study of control samples from healthy donors and cancer patients. Repertoires were generated with immunoSEQ multiplex PCR, while TCRdb's copy carries only in-frame clones and drops some. The sample has approximately 130,000 clones; roughly 89% are singletons. Material: blood. Receptors were obtained from a man aged 25 to 45 in good health.

The chain is built from TRBV3-1 (or the pseudogene TRBV3-2) and TRBJ1-4; the match to TRBD1 covers 9 bases. V lost 4 bases to trimming and J lost 8 bases; unmatched junction nucleotides: 11. There are 16 residues in the CDR3. In germline, CDR1 is LGHDT, CDR2 YNNKEL (reference sequence). The CDR3 nucleotides read TGTGCCAGCAGCCTCGGACAGGGGCCTGGTGGAGAAAAACTGTTTTTT. Encoded protein: CASSLGQGPGGEKLFF.

This clone was seen a handful of times. The V and J genes are TRBV5-1 and TRBJ2-7; D is unresolved. The CDR3 runs 13 residues. Germline-derived CDR1 and CDR2 are SGHRS and YFSETQ. Trimming took off 0 bases at V and 4 bases at J, with 8 bases between the two ends. Here the CDR3 reads CASSLEDLYEQYF. CDR3 DNA sequence: TGCGCCAGCAGCTTGGAGGATTTATACGAGCAGTACTTC. Full variable domain (rest looked up from reference TRBV5-1 and TRBJ2-7): KAGVTQTPRYLIKTRGQQVTLSCSPISGHRSVSWYQQTPGQGLQFLFEYFSETQRNKGNFPGRFSGRQFSNSRSEMNVSTLELGDSALYLCASSLEDLYEQYFGPGTRLTVT.

The rearrangement links TRBV6-2 or TRBV6-3 to TRBJ1-5; unclear D gene. The CDR3 is 15 amino acids. V lost 0 bases and J 7 bases, leaving 13 bases between the germline ends. Germline CDR1 reads MNHEY; CDR2 reads SVGEGT. CDR3: CASSYSSGGRQPQHF. CDR3 in DNA: TGTGCCAGCAGTTACTCTTCAGGAGGAAGACAGCCCCAGCATTTT.

This chain joins TRBV3-1 (or the pseudogene TRBV3-2) and TRBJ2-6; D not resolved. The ends were cut back, 1 base at V and 8 bases at J, with 12 bases in the middle. CDR1 is LGHDT and CDR2 is YNNKEL in the germline V gene (reference sequence). The CDR3 runs 15 residues. For the CDR3, the DNA is TGTGCCAGCAGCCAAGTGGCCAGCGTCTCCAACGTCCTGACTTTC. Its protein is CASSQVASVSNVLTF.

The chain recombines TRBV3-1 (or the pseudogene TRBV3-2) with TRBJ1-2; D is uncertain. The CDR3 length is 15 residues. Looked up from germline, CDR1 is LGHDT and CDR2 is YNNKEL (reference sequence). Trimming took 3 bases from V and 2 from J, leaving 13 bases between them. This chain's CDR3 is CASSQGIVRNYGYTF. In nucleotides, the CDR3 is TGTGCCAGCAGCCAGGGGATTGTACGAAACTATGGCTACACCTTC.

Comments on this clone: Additional DNA sequences in this sample encode the identical CDR3. The V and J genes are TRBV18 and TRBJ2-2; TRBD1 matches at 9 bases. J gave up 2 bases and V 0 bases, and 1 base lay outside the gene matches. This CDR3 region has 16 residues. Germline CDR1 KGHSH, CDR2 LQKENI. Written as DNA, the CDR3 is TGTGCCAGCTCACCACCTACAGGGGGCAACACCGGGGAGCTGTTTTTT. It yields the protein CASSPPTGGNTGELFF.

The V call is TRBV21-1, the J call TRBJ2-3; the table calls TRBD1, which could not be checked here. TRBV21-1 counts as a pseudogene. The CDR3 is made up of 13 amino acids. Here the CDR3 DNA reads TGTGGACAGGGGAATGTAGAGACAGATACGCAGTATTTT. It translates to CGQGNVETDTQYF.

Only a few counts were recorded for this clone. This rearrangement joins TRBV5-1 to TRBJ2-2, with TRBD1 identical over 7 bases. The CDR3 is 15 amino acids. CDR1 is SGHRS, CDR2 YFSETQ, per germline. The trim removed 8 bases at V and 0 bases at J, leaving 7 bases unmatched. CDR3 nucleotides: TGCGCCAGTACCCCGGGACAGACGAACACCGGGGAGCTGTTTTTT. Translating gives CASTPGQTNTGELFF.

V and J are TRBV30 and TRBJ2-1; the match to TRBD2 covers 7 bases. CDR1 and CDR2 (germline): GTSNPN, SVGIG (reference sequence). CDR3 length: 14 residues. The ends lost 3 bases at V and 5 bases at J; junction bases unmatched: 7. The CDR3: CAWSNIAGNNEQFF. In DNA form, the CDR3 reads TGTGCCTGGAGCAATATAGCGGGCAACAATGAGCAGTTCTTC. The entire variable domain, with the rest obtained from reference TRBV30 and TRBJ2-1, is as follows: SQTIHQWPATLVQPVGSPLSLECTVEGTSNPNLYWYRQAAGRGLQLLFYSVGIGQISSEVPQNLSASRPQDRQFILSSKKLLLSDSGFYLCAWSNIAGNNEQFFGPGTRLTVL.

The J gene is TRBJ1-1, the V gene TRBV24-1; possible D gene TRBD1, 5 bases. Trimming shortened V by 12 bases and J by 6 bases, and 16 bases separated the two germline ends. CDR3 length: 12 residues. Per the germline V gene, CDR1 is KGHDR and CDR2 is SFDVKD. This chain's CDR3 is CAPGGLISEAFF. CDR3 bases: TGTGCCCCCGGGGGGTTAATTTCTGAAGCTTTCTTT.

This clone has more than one count but fewer than ten. The sample carries other DNA sequences with the same CDR3. The chain has TRBV24-1 and TRBJ1-2; D is unresolved. From germline, CDR1 is KGHDR and CDR2 SFDVKD. This CDR3 spans 13 amino acids. The germline V and J ends were trimmed by 5 bases and 1 base, with 7 bases remaining between them. The CDR3 reads CATSAGSNYGYTF. CDR3 nucleotide sequence: TGTGCCACCAGTGCCGGCAGTAACTATGGCTACACCTTC.

This clone was counted only a few times. J is TRBJ2-7 and V is TRBV10-1; a weak D match, TRBD2 (6 bases). The V end was cut by 0 bases, the J end by 7 bases, with 10 bases between. CDR3 size: 13 residues. Germline CDR1 and CDR2: WNHNN and SYGVQD (reference sequence). CDR3 nucleotide sequence: TGCGCCAGCAGTGAGTCTACGGCGGGGGAGCAGTACGTC. Translation gives CASSESTAGEQYV.

The chain employs TRBV10-3 and TRBJ2-5; tentatively, D is TRBD1 (5 bases). Looked up from germline, CDR1 is ENHRY and CDR2 is SYGVKD. This CDR3 comprises 14 residues. Trimming pared 4 bases from V and 1 base from J, leaving 10 bases between. CDR3 bases: TGTGCCATCAGTGGCAAGACAGCCCAAGAGACCCAGTACTTC. It is translated as CAISGKTAQETQYF.

This clone came up once. The chain is built from TRBV18 and TRBJ1-1; D perhaps matches TRBD1 (6 bases). Trimming shortened V by 2 bases and J by 3 bases, and 16 bases separated the two germline ends. The germline V gene encodes CDR1 KGHSH and CDR2 LQKENI. This CDR3 comprises 16 residues. CDR3 sequence (DNA): TGTGCCAGCTCACCATACCCGGCCGGGGGCCACACTGAAGCTTTCTTT. Translation gives CASSPYPAGGHTEAFF.

This chain connects TRBV5-6 to TRBJ1-2; no clear D gene. Germline V CDR1 and CDR2: SGHDT, YYEEEE. Trimming left V 4 bases short and J 7 bases short, with 14 bases between. CDR3 length equals 13 residues. The CDR3 is CASSPLGLSGYTF. As DNA, the CDR3 is TGTGCCAGCAGCCCTTTGGGTCTGTCTGGCTACACCTTC.

In nucleotides, the CDR3 is TGCAGCGGGGTACAGGGGTTCCGAACTGAAGCTTTCTTT. This gives the protein CSGVQGFRTEAFF. The V gene is TRBV29-1, the J gene TRBJ1-1, with 7 bases matching TRBD1. V gave up 7 bases and J gave up 5 bases; unmatched junction bases: 10. Germline assignment: CDR1 SQVTM and CDR2 ANQGSEA. CDR3 length equals 13 residues.

The V call is TRBV4-1, the J call TRBJ2-1; D is ambiguous. The CDR3 covers 13 residues. Germline CDR1 reads MGHRA; CDR2 reads YSYEKL. The V gene lost 6 bases and the J gene lost 9 bases, with 15 bases spanning the gap. CDR3 sequence: CASSNQADGEQFF. The CDR3 DNA sequence: TGCGCCAGCAGTAACCAGGCTGATGGTGAGCAGTTCTTC.